This passage covers 27 T cell receptor beta chains from one sample sequenced in a study of T cell responses to AZD1222 COVID-19 vaccine (TCRdb year 2021). Library creation used the immunoSEQ multiplex PCR assay. The immuneACCESS repertoire file appears here via TCRdb, limited to in-frame rearrangements. These files lack a portion of the clones; in checked studies, under half of the deficit traces to unresolved V genes, and the cause of the others is not known. This sample is represented by some 110,000 clones; roughly 85% of them were singletons. The ten largest clonotypes hold 4.4% of the sample. The time point tag for this specimen amounts to: about 28 days (+/-7) after the second vaccine dose. The specimen was peripheral blood, collected 28 days after the second AZD1222 dose. These receptors came from an adult who received the AZD1222 COVID-19 vaccine.

CDR3 DNA sequence: TGTGCCAGCAGCCAAGACAGGGGGCAATTTGAAAAACTGTTTTTT. Protein product: CASSQDRGQFEKLFF. The V gene is TRBV4-2, the J gene TRBJ1-4; 8 bases map to TRBD1. Germline V gene lookup returns CDR1 LGHNA and CDR2 YNFKEQ. This CDR3 comprises 15 residues. V trimming: 0 bases; J trimming: 7 bases; junction bases outside the gene matches: 4.

This chain connects TRBV12-5 to TRBJ1-2; TRBD1 matches at 7 bases. The V gene end was trimmed by 5 bases and the J gene end by 0 bases; junction bases not matched to a gene: 9. Germline loops: CDR1 LGHNT, CDR2 FRNRAP. This CDR3 is built from 16 residues. CDR3: CASGVTGDSTNYGYTF. The CDR3 nucleotides are TGTGCTAGTGGTGTTACGGGGGACAGCACTAACTATGGCTACACCTTC.

The chain recombines TRBV27 with TRBJ1-6, with 7 bases identical to TRBD1. V gave up 7 bases and J gave up 7 bases; unmatched junction bases: 7. The germline gives CDR1 MNHEY, CDR2 SMNVEV (reference sequence). The CDR3 length is 14 residues. The CDR3, as DNA: TGTGCCAGCACCTTAGGGGGCCGAAATTCACCCCTCCACTTT. This gives the protein CASTLGGRNSPLHF.

The rearrangement uses TRBV2 and TRBJ2-2; TRBD1 matches 10 bases. CDR1 is SNHLY, CDR2 FYNNEI, per germline. The V and J ends lost 7 bases and 4 bases, in that order; junction bases with no gene match: 9. The CDR3 contains 16 residues. CDR3 DNA: TGTGCCAGCACAAAAGGACAGGGGGGGATCACCGGGGAGCTGTTTTTT. Its translation: CASTKGQGGITGELFF.

This clone was seen only once. The V gene is TRBV30, the J gene TRBJ1-5, with D possibly TRBD1 on 5 matching bases. Deletions cut 0 bases from V and 2 bases from J, with 17 bases between. CDR3 length equals 17 residues. Germline V gives CDR1 GTSNPN, CDR2 SVGIG (reference sequence). CDR3 sequence reads: CAWSVKVGVGGNQPQHF. CDR3 bases: TGTGCCTGGAGTGTAAAGGTGGGGGTCGGGGGCAATCAGCCCCAGCATTTT.

This clone was counted between two and nine times. This rearrangement joins TRBV7-2 to TRBJ2-1; the match to TRBD1 covers 9 bases. V lost 1 base and J lost 7; bases outside the gene matches: 5. Germline lookup yields CDR1 SGHTA and CDR2 FQGNSA. The CDR3 is 15 amino acids. CDR3 sequence reads: CASSLDRGQTNEQFF. The CDR3 bases are TGTGCCAGCAGCTTAGACAGGGGGCAAACTAATGAGCAGTTCTTC.

The gene calls are TRBV7-2 and TRBJ1-4; D is undetermined. V was cut by 5 bases and J by 8 bases, with 9 bases left in between. This CDR3 region has 12 residues. Germline V gene sequence: CDR1 SGHTA, CDR2 FQGNSA. CDR3 bases: TGTGCCAGCAGCCAGGTGCGGGAAAAACTGTTTTTT. It yields the protein CASSQVREKLFF.

V and J are TRBV7-3 and TRBJ1-3; D ambiguous. V lost 4 bases to trimming and J lost 1 base, with 8 bases between them. Looked up from germline, CDR1 is SGHTA and CDR2 is FQGTGA. The CDR3 is made up of 14 amino acids. The CDR3 sequence is CASSSDPSGNTIYF. The CDR3 DNA reads as TGTGCCAGCAGCTCGGACCCGTCTGGAAACACCATATATTTT. Full variable domain (rest looked up from reference TRBV7-3 and TRBJ1-3): GAGVSQTPSNKVTEKGKYVELRCDPISGHTALYWYRQSLGQGPEFLIYFQGTGAADDSGLPNDRFFAVRPEGSVSTLKIQRTERGDSAVYLCASSSDPSGNTIYFGEGSWLTVV.

J is TRBJ1-3 and V is TRBV29-1; 7 bases are a match to TRBD1. The V gene's germline CDR1 is SQVTM and CDR2 ANQGSEA. CDR3 length: 13 amino acids. V shed 6 bases and J 4 bases; nucleotides not matched to a gene: 6. The CDR3 DNA sequence: TGCAGCGTCGGGACAGTGGCGGGAAACACCATATATTTT. This sequence encodes CSVGTVAGNTIYF.

This clone has more than one count but fewer than ten. The chain combines TRBV9 with TRBJ2-7, with TRBD2 matching 11 bases. This CDR3 has 14 residues. Germline CDR1 reads SGDLS; CDR2 reads YYNGEE. V lost 7 bases to trimming and J lost 7 bases; unmatched junction nucleotides: 10. CDR3 nucleotide sequence: TGTGCCAGCGGGAGTAGCGGGGGGGTTCGGGAGCAGTACTTC. Encoded protein: CASGSSGGVREQYF.

J is TRBJ1-6 and V is TRBV5-1; perhaps TRBD1 as D (5 bases). This CDR3 region has 14 residues. The V end was cut by 0 bases, the J end by 13 bases, with 14 bases between. Germline V lookup: CDR1 SGHRS, CDR2 YFSETQ. CDR3 residues: CASSLEGTQTPLHF. The CDR3 DNA reads TGCGCCAGCAGCTTGGAAGGGACTCAAACGCCCCTCCACTTT.

J is TRBJ2-7 and V is TRBV19; either TRBD1 or TRBD2 may fit D (5 bases each). There are 15 residues in the CDR3. V was cut by 9 bases and J by 7 bases, with 25 bases left in between. Germline V gives CDR1 LNHDA, CDR2 SQIVND (reference sequence). CDR3 sequence reads: CASTSRDGRSREQYF. CDR3 nucleotide sequence: TGTGCCAGCACCTCCCGGGACGGCCGTAGTAGGGAGCAGTACTTC. The full variable domain, with the rest looked up from reference TRBV19 and TRBJ2-7, is DGGITQSPKYLFRKEGQNVTLSCEQNLNHDAMYWYRQDPGQGLRLIYYSQIVNDFQKGDIAEGYSVSREKKESFPLTVTSAQKNPTAFYLCASTSRDGRSREQYFGPGTRLTVT.

The gene calls are TRBV6-5 and TRBJ1-2; the match to TRBD1 covers 9 bases. The V and J ends lost 6 bases and 4 bases, in that order; junction bases with no gene match: 9. The CDR3 runs to 15 residues. Germline-derived CDR1 and CDR2 are MNHEY and SVGAGI. CDR3 DNA sequence: TGTGCCAGCAGGGGAACAGGGGGCCCCAGCTATGGCTACACCTTC. It codes for CASRGTGGPSYGYTF.

The chain couples TRBV7-9 to TRBJ2-2; 15 positions match TRBD2. Unmatched junction bases numbered 5, after V lost 5 bases and J lost 4 bases. CDR1 is SEHNR and CDR2 is FQNEAQ in the germline V gene (reference sequence). This CDR3 has 17 residues. Written as DNA, the CDR3 is TGTGCCAGCAGCAACCCGGGACTAGCGGGGGGCACCGGGGAGCTGTTTTTT. Translating it yields CASSNPGLAGGTGELFF.

The chain combines TRBV5-4 with TRBJ2-1; TRBD1 matches at 9 bases. Losses at the gene ends were 3 bases for V and 4 bases for J; bases not matched to a gene: 5. The CDR3 runs 15 residues. The germline V gene encodes CDR1 SGHNT and CDR2 YYREEE (reference sequence). CDR3 nucleotides: TGTGCCAGCAGCTGGTGGGGACAGGGATACAATGAGCAGTTCTTC. Translation gives CASSWWGQGYNEQFF.

This chain connects TRBV20-1 to TRBJ2-5; D is unresolved. V lost 6 bases to trimming and J lost 3 bases, with 8 bases between them. The CDR3 length is 11 residues. CDR1 DFQATT and CDR2 SNEGSKA come from the germline V gene (reference sequence). DNA of the CDR3: TGCAGTGCCGGTCCCAAAGAGACCCAGTACTTC. Translating gives CSAGPKETQYF.

This CDR3 reads CASSLEQGGTEAFF. In nucleotides, the CDR3 is TGTGCCAGCAGCCTGGAACAGGGCGGCACTGAAGCTTTCTTT. V gene TRBV5-4 combines with J gene TRBJ1-1; the D gene is possibly TRBD1 (6 bases). V gave up 4 bases and J gave up 4 bases, with 14 bases separating them. Germline V gene lookup returns CDR1 SGHNT and CDR2 YYREEE (reference sequence). This CDR3 has 14 amino acids. Drawing the rest from reference TRBV5-4 and TRBJ1-1, the complete variable domain is ETGVTQSPTHLIKTRGQQVTLRCSSQSGHNTVSWYQQALGQGPQFIFQYYREEENGRGNFPPRFSGLQFPNYSSELNVNALELDDSALYLCASSLEQGGTEAFFGQGTRLTVV.

For the CDR3, the DNA is TGTGCCAGCAGCCGCGTCGGAGGGACGGGCAATCAGCCCCAGCATTTT. It is translated as CASSRVGGTGNQPQHF. The rearrangement links TRBV7-8 to TRBJ1-5; possibly TRBD1 for D (5 bases). V was shortened by 5 bases and J by 2 bases, with 16 bases between the two germline ends. CDR1 SGHVS and CDR2 FQNEAQ come from the germline V gene. The CDR3 totals 16 residues.

The chain recombines TRBV27 with TRBJ2-1; D perhaps matches TRBD2 (6 bases). Between the trimmed V and J ends, which lost 6 bases and 0 bases, there was a span of 15 bases. The CDR3 runs 16 residues. Germline CDR1 is MNHEY and CDR2 is SMNVEV (reference sequence). The CDR3 DNA reads TGTGCCAGCAGCCCGGGGGTAGCCAGCTCCTACAATGAGCAGTTCTTC. Its translation is CASSPGVASSYNEQFF.

The table lists this clone with a count of one. The chain joins TRBV21-1 to TRBJ2-1; TRBD2, the D gene given by the table, was not confirmed from the DNA. TRBV21-1 is tagged as a pseudogene. This CDR3 is built from 15 residues. Written as DNA, the CDR3 is TGTGCCAGCAGCAATCTTTTAGCGGATTACAATGAGCAGTTCTTC. Translating it yields CASSNLLADYNEQFF.

This clone was seen a single time. The chain combines TRBV3-1 (or the pseudogene TRBV3-2) with TRBJ1-2; D is perhaps TRBD1 (5 bases). Germline V gene data show CDR1 as LGHDT and CDR2 as YNNKEL (reference sequence). There are 14 residues in the CDR3. The ends were cut back, 0 bases at V and 8 bases at J, with 13 bases in the middle. CDR3 bases: TGTGCCAGCAGCCAAGATGGGCAGGGCGAGGGCTACACCTTC. It encodes CASSQDGQGEGYTF.

The V gene is TRBV7-9, the J gene TRBJ2-4; perhaps TRBD1 as D (5 bases). Trimming shortened V by 1 base and J by 8 bases, and 6 bases separated the two germline ends. The CDR3 consists of 12 residues. Germline V lookup: CDR1 SEHNR, CDR2 FQNEAQ (reference sequence). The CDR3 protein is CASSLGRDIQYF. The CDR3 bases are TGTGCCAGCAGCTTAGGCAGGGACATTCAGTACTTC.

This clone has a handful of counts. The V and J genes are TRBV6-2 or TRBV6-3 and TRBJ1-1, with D perhaps matching TRBD1 (5 bases). Germline V gene data show CDR1 as MNHEY and CDR2 as SVGEGT. The CDR3 has 13 residues. V lost 5 bases and J 5 bases, leaving 12 bases between the germline ends. This CDR3 is CASSNLGQTEAFF. Written as DNA, the CDR3 is TGTGCCAGCAGTAACCTGGGGCAAACTGAAGCTTTCTTT.

The rearrangement links TRBV19 to TRBJ1-2, with D possibly being TRBD1 (5 bases). CDR3 size: 15 residues. In germline, CDR1 is LNHDA, CDR2 SQIVND (reference sequence). V lost 5 bases and J 4 bases, leaving 17 bases between the germline ends. Here the CDR3 reads CASSPSRDPLYGYTF. CDR3 sequence (DNA): TGTGCCAGTAGTCCCTCCAGGGATCCCCTCTATGGCTACACCTTC.

The chain recombines TRBV6-5 with TRBJ1-6; D gene unclear. Trimming removed 0 bases at V and 9 bases at J, with 6 bases between. The V gene's germline CDR1 is MNHEY and CDR2 SVGAGI. The CDR3 extends over 13 amino acids. CDR3 amino acids: CASSYSKVSPLHF. The CDR3 bases are TGTGCCAGCAGTTACTCGAAGGTTTCACCCCTCCACTTT.

The V call is TRBV7-3, the J call TRBJ2-2; TRBD1 or TRBD2 may be the D gene (7 bases each). The germline CDR1 and CDR2 sequences are SGHTA and FQGTGA. The CDR3 consists of 16 residues. The ends were cut back, 5 bases at V and 7 bases at J, with 20 bases in the middle. The CDR3 reads CASSPSPTGRDGELFF. Written as DNA, the CDR3 is TGTGCCAGCAGCCCCTCCCCGACAGGGAGGGACGGGGAGCTGTTTTTT.

The chain carries TRBV3-1 (or the pseudogene TRBV3-2) and TRBJ1-5; D perhaps matches TRBD1 (5 bases). This CDR3 contains 14 residues. Trimming removed 5 bases from V and 2 bases from J, with 10 bases in between. Germline V lookup: CDR1 LGHDT, CDR2 YNNKEL (reference sequence). Here the CDR3 DNA reads TGTGCCAGCAGCTCCCAGGGTGGCAATCAGCCCCAGCATTTT. Its protein is CASSSQGGNQPQHF.